These T cell receptor beta chains were read from a single sample in a study of CD4+ T cells in melanoma. The data were produced by immunoSEQ multiplex PCR, yet TCRdb's version contains in-frame clones alone and is incomplete. The sample shows nearly 50,000 clones, roughly 87% of them seen only once. Sequenced material: peripheral blood. Receptor source: a human donor with melanoma. The CDR3 runs from the conserved cysteine through the conserved F or W. A D gene is named only where the DNA matches it firmly. A row's size may be missing; if present it is once, few, many or a size class.

>TRBV5-1|.|TRBJ2-1|TRBD1|12
CASRYRGNEQFF
TGCGCCAGCAGGTACAGGGGAAATGAGCAGTTCTTC
>TRBV5-4|.|TRBJ1-3|TRBD1|14
CASSYTGAGNTIYF
TGTGCCAGCAGCTACACAGGGGCTGGAAACACCATATATTTT
>TRBV2|once|TRBJ2-5|.|14
CASRGSGQSETQYF
TGTGCCAGCAGGGGGTCTGGTCAATCGGAGACCCAGTACTTC
>TRBV5-1|.|TRBJ2-1|TRBD1|15
CASSFRAGGFNEQFF
TGCGCCAGCAGCTTCCGCGCAGGGGGTTTCAATGAGCAGTTCTTC
>TRBV28|.|TRBJ1-1|.|11
CASSQGSRAFF
TGTGCCAGCTCGCAGGGTAGTAGGGCTTTCTTT
>TRBV4-1|once|TRBJ2-7|TRBD1|15
CASSRPPGQGGEQYF
TGCGCCAGCAGCCGACCGCCGGGACAGGGGGGCGAGCAGTACTTC
>TRBV27|.|TRBJ2-1|.|20
CASSLSSCQLWTPLAREQFF
TGTGCCAGCAGTTTATCGAGTTGTCAATTATGGACACCCCTCGCTCGTGAGCAGTTCTTC
>TRBV5-1|once|TRBJ2-7|.|18
CASSLDGGQCADWCEQYF
TGCGCCAGCAGCTTGGACGGGGGACAGTGCGCGGATTGGTGCGAGCAGTACTTC
>TRBV7-9|.|TRBJ1-1|.|14
CASSLGGSHTEAFF
TGTGCCAGCAGCTTAGGGGGTTCACACACTGAAGCTTTCTTT
>TRBV7-3|.|TRBJ2-1|.|16
CASSLTNGPPGDEQFF
TGTGCCAGCAGCTTAACGAATGGACCCCCTGGGGATGAGCAGTTCTTC
>TRBV6-1|once|TRBJ1-1|.|13
CASSERGNTEAFF
TGTGCCAGCAGTGAACGGGGTAACACTGAAGCTTTCTTT
>TRBV11-2|.|TRBJ1-5|.|16
CASSLAAGGEGQPQHF
TGTGCCAGCAGCTTAGCGGCGGGAGGGGAGGGTCAGCCCCAGCATTTT
>TRBV5-1|.|TRBJ2-3|.|15
CASSQGTWGTDTQYF
TGCGCCAGCAGCCAAGGGACTTGGGGGACAGATACGCAGTATTTT
>TRBV7-9|.|TRBJ2-7|.|16
CASSLVGGDRSYEQYF
TGTGCCAGCAGCTTAGTGGGCGGGGACCGCTCCTACGAGCAGTACTTC
>TRBV14|.|TRBJ2-7|.|12
CASSKIGNEQYF
TGTGCCAGCAGCAAAATAGGGAACGAGCAGTACTTC
>TRBV7-6|few|TRBJ2-5|.|13
CASSRGRQETQYF
TGTGCCAGCAGCAGGGGGAGACAAGAGACCCAGTACTTC
>TRBV27|once|TRBJ1-1|.|16
CASSLSAGPPNTEAFF
TGTGCCAGCAGTTTATCAGCTGGACCGCCGAACACTGAAGCTTTCTTT